Presented here are 12 T cell receptor beta chains from one specimen sequenced in a study of technical replicates of blood from a few donors. Here immunoSEQ multiplex PCR was the method, and the copy in TCRdb shows in-frame clones only, minus some. The data show tens of thousands of clones, more than 80% seen once. The specimen was PBMCs. Every receptor here comes from a human donor in good health. Some clones in this sample may be carry-over from other donors' samples.

The chain recombines TRBV30 with TRBJ2-1; D might be TRBD2 (6 bases). The CDR3 runs 9 residues. Trimming took off 8 bases at V and 12 bases at J, with 11 bases between the two ends. CDR1 is GTSNPN, CDR2 SVGIG, per germline (reference sequence). CDR3 in amino acids: CALAGPQFF. The CDR3 DNA reads as TGTGCCCTGGCGGGACCGCAGTTCTTC.

The gene calls are TRBV10-3 and TRBJ2-7; D is possibly TRBD1 (6 bases). Trimming left V 10 bases short and J 4 bases short, with 20 bases between. CDR1 ENHRY and CDR2 SYGVKD come from the germline V gene. The length of the CDR3 is 14 residues. The CDR3 loop reads CATLGAGEGYEQYF. In DNA form, the CDR3 reads TGTGCCACCCTGGGGGCGGGCGAGGGATACGAGCAGTACTTC.

This clone was counted once. This sequence joins TRBV30 and TRBJ1-5, with D possibly matching TRBD1 (5 bases). Trimming pared 2 bases from V and 13 bases from J, leaving 18 bases between. The CDR3 has 13 residues. Germline V gives CDR1 GTSNPN, CDR2 SVGIG (reference sequence). CDR3 in amino acids: CAWSPTPQGSQHF. In nucleotides, the CDR3 is TGTGCCTGGAGTCCGACCCCCCAGGGTAGTCAGCATTTT. Full variable domain (rest looked up from reference TRBV30 and TRBJ1-5): SQTIHQWPATLVQPVGSPLSLECTVEGTSNPNLYWYRQAAGRGLQLLFYSVGIGQISSEVPQNLSASRPQDRQFILSSKKLLLSDSGFYLCAWSPTPQGSQHFGDGTRLSIL.

V is TRBV7-3 and J is TRBJ1-2, with TRBD1 matching over 8 bases. The CDR3 sequence is 13 residues long. The V gene's germline CDR1 is SGHTA and CDR2 FQGTGA. The junction had 7 bases not matched to a gene; V was cut back by 5 bases and J by 8 bases. DNA for the CDR3: TGTGCCAGCAGCCCGGGACAGGCACAAGGCTACACCTTC. Its translation: CASSPGQAQGYTF.

This clone was counted between two and nine times. This chain connects TRBV19 to TRBJ2-4; the match to TRBD2 covers 10 bases. CDR1 LNHDA and CDR2 SQIVND come from the germline V gene (reference sequence). The V segment lost 3 bases and the J segment 7 bases; nucleotides outside the gene matches: 18. CDR3 length: 19 amino acids. The CDR3 DNA is TGTGCCAGTAGTATCTCCTCGTTATCCCCTAGCGGGAGTCTTAACATTCAGTACTTC. Protein product: CASSISSLSPSGSLNIQYF.

The V and J genes are TRBV11-2 and TRBJ2-1, with D perhaps matching TRBD2 (5 bases). CDR3 length equals 16 residues. Germline-derived CDR1 and CDR2 are SGHAT and FQNNGV. V shed 5 bases and J shed 10 bases, with 24 bases lying between them. CDR3 in DNA: TGTGCCAGCAGCAACCCCGTTTGGCTTCGGGATAGGGAGCAGTTCTTC. It encodes CASSNPVWLRDREQFF. Variable domain in full (rest from reference TRBV11-2 and TRBJ2-1): EAGVAQSPRYKIIEKRQSVAFWCNPISGHATLYWYQQILGQGPKLLIQFQNNGVVDDSQLPKDRFSAERLKGVDSTLKIQPAKLEDSAVYLCASSNPVWLRDREQFFGPGTRLTVL.

The CDR3 sequence is CAISPKSSYEQYF. As DNA, the CDR3 is TGTGCCATCAGCCCCAAGAGCTCCTACGAGCAGTACTTC. V and J are TRBV10-3 and TRBJ2-7; D is uncertain. Germline lookup yields CDR1 ENHRY and CDR2 SYGVKD. V shed 6 bases and J shed 0 bases, with 9 bases lying between them. The CDR3 has 13 amino acids.

V and J are TRBV5-4 and TRBJ2-3; TRBD2 matches at 9 bases. V gave up 0 bases and J gave up 4 bases; unmatched junction bases: 12. This CDR3 contains 18 residues. Germline values: CDR1 SGHNT, CDR2 YYREEE (reference sequence). CDR3 nucleotides: TGTGCCAGCAGCTTGGGGGGGGAGCGTAGCGGGAGACCAGATACGCAGTATTTT. It is translated as CASSLGGERSGRPDTQYF. The full variable domain, with the rest looked up from reference TRBV5-4 and TRBJ2-3, is ETGVTQSPTHLIKTRGQQVTLRCSSQSGHNTVSWYQQALGQGPQFIFQYYREEENGRGNFPPRFSGLQFPNYSSELNVNALELDDSALYLCASSLGGERSGRPDTQYFGPGTRLTVL.

The chain joins TRBV5-1 to TRBJ2-7; D possibly corresponds to TRBD1 (6 bases). This CDR3 comprises 15 residues. V lost 5 bases and J lost 0, with 15 bases in between. Germline lookup yields CDR1 SGHRS and CDR2 YFSETQ. As DNA, the CDR3 is TGCGCCAGCAGTTACGGACAGACGTACTCCTACGAGCAGTACTTC. Translated: CASSYGQTYSYEQYF.

The V call is TRBV5-1, the J call TRBJ2-1, with 10 bases fitting TRBD2. The J segment lost 7 bases and the V segment lost 3 bases, leaving 4 bases of the junction unmatched. The CDR3 sequence is 14 residues long. CDR1 is SGHRS and CDR2 is YFSETQ in the germline V gene. The CDR3 bases are TGCGCCAGCAGCTATATAGCGGGGGGTAATGAGCAGTTCTTC. It specifies CASSYIAGGNEQFF.

The chain joins TRBV5-1 to TRBJ2-5, with D possibly matching TRBD2 (7 bases). V lost 5 bases and J 4 bases, leaving 15 bases between the germline ends. Germline V CDR1 and CDR2: SGHRS, YFSETQ. This CDR3 spans 14 amino acids. CDR3 bases: TGCGCCAGCAGTTACGGGGGGCTAGTAGAGACCCAGTACTTC. Its protein is CASSYGGLVETQYF.

This clone appeared a few times. This chain joins TRBV19 and TRBJ1-1, with D tentatively TRBD1 (6 bases). Trimming took off 2 bases at V and 1 base at J, with 11 bases between the two ends. The CDR3 contains 15 residues. Germline assignment: CDR1 LNHDA and CDR2 SQIVND (reference sequence). CDR3 bases: TGTGCCAGTAGTATACTCGGCAGGGGGAACACTGAAGCTTTCTTT. This encodes CASSILGRGNTEAFF.